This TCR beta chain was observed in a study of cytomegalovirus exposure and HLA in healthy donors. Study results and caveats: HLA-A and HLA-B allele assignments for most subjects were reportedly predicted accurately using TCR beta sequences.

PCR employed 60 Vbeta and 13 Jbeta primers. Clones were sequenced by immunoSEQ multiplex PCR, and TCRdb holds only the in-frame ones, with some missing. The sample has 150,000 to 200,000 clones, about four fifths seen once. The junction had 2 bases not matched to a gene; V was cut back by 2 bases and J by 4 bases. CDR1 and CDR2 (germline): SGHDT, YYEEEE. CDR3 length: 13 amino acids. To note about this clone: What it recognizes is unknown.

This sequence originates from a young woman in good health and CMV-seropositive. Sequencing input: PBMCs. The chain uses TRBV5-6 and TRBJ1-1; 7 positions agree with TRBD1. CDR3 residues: CASSLGGVTEAFF. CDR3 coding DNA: TGTGCCAGCAGCTTAGGGGGCGTCACTGAAGCTTTCTTT.